This T cell receptor beta chain was recorded in a study of T cell responses to AZD1222 COVID-19 vaccine. Study-level findings and limits: With dominance at 160-218 and 743-854, vaccine-associated CD4 TCRs spanned spike. Just a handful of AZD1222 recipients tested seropositive at baseline.

Whether given at about 4 or about 12 weeks, second doses were pooled. V was pared by 3 bases and J by 5 bases, with 15 bases between. Germline V CDR1 and CDR2: LGHDT, YNNKEL (reference sequence). The CDR3 is made up of 15 amino acids. The table came from immunoSEQ multiplex PCR; TCRdb's copy has only in-frame clones and leaves some out. Of 90,000 to 120,000 clones detected, about 85% appear once; the ten largest clones hold under 2.5%. Worth noting for this clone: Its cognate antigen is unknown.

The chain couples TRBV3-1 (or the pseudogene TRBV3-2) to TRBJ2-3, with a weak D call TRBD1 (6 bases). This sample comprised peripheral blood, obtained 28 days after the second AZD1222 dose. This TCR was recovered from an adult who received the AZD1222 COVID-19 vaccine. DNA of the CDR3: TGTGCCAGCAGCCATACAGGGTCCGGCGAAGATACGCAGTATTTT. This translates into CASSHTGSGEDTQYF.